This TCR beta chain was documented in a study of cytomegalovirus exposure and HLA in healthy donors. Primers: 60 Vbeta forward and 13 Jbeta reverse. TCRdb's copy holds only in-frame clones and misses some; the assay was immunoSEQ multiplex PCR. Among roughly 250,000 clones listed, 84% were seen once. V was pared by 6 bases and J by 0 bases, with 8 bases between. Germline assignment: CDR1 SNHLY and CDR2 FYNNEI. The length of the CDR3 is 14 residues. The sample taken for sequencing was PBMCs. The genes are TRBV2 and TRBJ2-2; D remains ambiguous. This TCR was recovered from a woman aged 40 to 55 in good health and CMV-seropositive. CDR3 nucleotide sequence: TGTGCCAGCAGGGCTAGTTCGAACACCGGGGAGCTGTTTTTT. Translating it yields CASRASSNTGELFF.